A single sample is the source of the 17 T cell receptor beta chains below, sequenced in a study of blood T cell repertoires in COVID-19. The table came from immunoSEQ multiplex PCR; TCRdb's copy has only in-frame clones and leaves some out. The sample includes approximately 100,000 clones, 69% seen only once; the top ten take roughly 6%. The sequencing input was peripheral blood. These receptors were taken from an elderly man with acute or convalescent COVID-19.

The chain has TRBV27 and TRBJ2-1, with 7 nucleotides matching TRBD1. This CDR3 is 15 amino acids long. CDR1 is MNHEY, CDR2 SMNVEV, per germline (reference sequence). Trimming removed 3 bases from V and 4 bases from J; junction bases left unmatched: 6. The CDR3 coding sequence is TGTGCCAGCAGTTTGCAGGGGGTAAATTACAATGAGCAGTTCTTC. Translated, it gives CASSLQGVNYNEQFF.

A single count supports this clone. This chain joins TRBV9 and TRBJ1-6; D unresolved. In germline, CDR1 is SGDLS, CDR2 YYNGEE. The CDR3 covers 13 residues. V lost 6 bases and J 9 bases, leaving 13 bases between the germline ends. The CDR3 here is CASNQFEGSPLHF. In nucleotides, the CDR3 is TGTGCCAGCAATCAGTTTGAGGGTTCACCCCTCCACTTT.

Only a few counts were recorded for this clone. V is TRBV7-2 and J is TRBJ2-1; 10 nucleotides line up with TRBD2. The CDR3 runs to 13 residues. J lost 10 bases, V lost 5 bases, and 5 bases had no gene match. CDR1 and CDR2 from the germline V gene are SGHTA and FQGNSA. CDR3 in amino acids: CASSPLLAGEQFF. CDR3 DNA: TGTGCCAGCAGCCCCTTACTAGCGGGAGAGCAGTTCTTC.

The chain carries TRBV19 and TRBJ1-3, with D unresolved. The CDR3 is 14 residues long. Germline values: CDR1 LNHDA, CDR2 SQIVND (reference sequence). V was clipped by 5 bases and J by 0 bases, with 8 bases between them. CDR3 sequence reads: CASSPPSSGNTIYF. The CDR3 DNA reads as TGTGCCAGTAGTCCGCCCAGCTCTGGAAACACCATATATTTT.

The chain links TRBV7-2 to TRBJ1-5; D is undetermined. V lost 1 base and J lost 4, with 5 bases in between. The CDR3 covers 13 residues. Germline-derived CDR1 and CDR2 are SGHTA and FQGNSA. For the CDR3, the DNA is TGTGCCAGCAGCTTAGGGACTAATCAGCCCCAGCATTTT. As protein: CASSLGTNQPQHF.

This clone was seen once. The CDR3 coding sequence is TGCGCCAGCAGCTTGGCCCCGGGACAGGGGGCCCTCGAGCAGTACTTC. Amino acid sequence: CASSLAPGQGALEQYF. This rearrangement joins TRBV5-1 to TRBJ2-7, with TRBD1 matching over 12 bases. V trimming: 0 bases; J trimming: 6 bases; junction bases outside the gene matches: 7. This CDR3 has 16 amino acids. The V gene's germline CDR1 is SGHRS and CDR2 YFSETQ. Full variable domain (missing parts from reference TRBV5-1 and TRBJ2-7): KAGVTQTPRYLIKTRGQQVTLSCSPISGHRSVSWYQQTPGQGLQFLFEYFSETQRNKGNFPGRFSGRQFSNSRSEMNVSTLELGDSALYLCASSLAPGQGALEQYFGPGTRLTVT.

The chain uses TRBV6-2 or TRBV6-3 and TRBJ2-3, with D perhaps TRBD2 (6 bases). Germline CDR1 reads MNHEY; CDR2 reads SVGEGT. This CDR3 contains 16 residues. The V and J ends lost 5 bases and 2 bases respectively, with 17 bases between them. The CDR3 sequence: CASSLLGGALTDTQYF. DNA of the CDR3: TGTGCCAGCAGTCTACTCGGAGGGGCCCTCACAGATACGCAGTATTTT.

The chain recombines TRBV19 with TRBJ1-5; possibly TRBD1 for D (5 bases). Germline V gene lookup returns CDR1 LNHDA and CDR2 SQIVND (reference sequence). CDR3 length: 16 residues. Between the trimmed V and J ends, which lost 5 bases and 1 base, there was a span of 15 bases. For the CDR3, the DNA is TGTGCCAGTAGTTTCGGACACGATGGGAGCAATCAGCCCCAGCATTTT. It translates to CASSFGHDGSNQPQHF.

This clone was recorded a few times. This chain joins TRBV6-5 and TRBJ2-7, with unresolved D. The length of the CDR3 is 14 residues. V was pared by 6 bases and J by 6 bases, with 18 bases between. The germline CDR1 and CDR2 sequences are MNHEY and SVGAGI. The CDR3: CASSKSIHVFEQYF. CDR3 DNA sequence: TGTGCCAGCAGCAAATCAATCCATGTTTTCGAGCAGTACTTC.

V is TRBV27 and J is TRBJ2-7, with D perhaps TRBD2 (5 bases). From germline, CDR1 is MNHEY and CDR2 SMNVEV (reference sequence). V lost 2 bases and J 0 bases, leaving 11 bases between the germline ends. The CDR3 is 15 residues long. CDR3 sequence (DNA): TGTGCCAGCAGTTTAGTGGCGGGCGGCTCCTACGAGCAGTACTTC. This encodes CASSLVAGGSYEQYF.

J is TRBJ2-1 and V is TRBV7-2, with D possibly TRBD2 on 6 matching bases. The CDR3 is made up of 14 amino acids. V lost 1 base, J lost 9 bases, and 13 bases lay in between. CDR1 and CDR2 (germline): SGHTA, FQGNSA. CDR3 coding DNA: TGTGCCAGCAGCTTAGATTACGTTAGCGGTGAGCAGTTCTTC. Translation: CASSLDYVSGEQFF.

A few counts support this clone. This rearrangement joins TRBV24-1 to TRBJ2-1; D call uncertain. Germline V gene sequence: CDR1 KGHDR, CDR2 SFDVKD. CDR3 length equals 14 residues. V was clipped by 6 bases and J by 5 bases, with 13 bases between them. CDR3 sequence reads: CATSNGVIHNEQFF. The CDR3 coding sequence is TGTGCCACCAGTAACGGAGTAATTCACAATGAGCAGTTCTTC.

The chain joins TRBV5-1 to TRBJ2-1; 12 bases match TRBD2. The CDR3 covers 14 residues. The germline V gene encodes CDR1 SGHRS and CDR2 YFSETQ. V was clipped by 7 bases and J by 8 bases; unmatched bases: 7. Here the CDR3 reads CASVLAGGVDEQFF. In nucleotides, the CDR3 is TGCGCCAGCGTTCTAGCGGGAGGGGTGGATGAGCAGTTCTTC.

This rearrangement joins TRBV28 to TRBJ2-3; D is uncertain. Germline CDR1 reads MDHEN; CDR2 reads SYDVKM. With 5 bases removed from V and 5 bases from J, the gap between germline ends came to 8 bases. CDR3 size: 12 residues. The CDR3 DNA follows: TGTGCCAGCAGTATCCCCCTAGATACGCAGTATTTT. This codes for CASSIPLDTQYF.

This chain connects TRBV5-1 to TRBJ2-1, with TRBD2 identical over 13 bases. The CDR3 totals 15 residues. The V gene end was trimmed by 0 bases and the J gene end by 9 bases; junction bases not matched to a gene: 3. Germline V gene sequence: CDR1 SGHRS, CDR2 YFSETQ. This chain's CDR3 is CASSLELAGGGEQFF. The DNA for the CDR3 is TGCGCCAGCAGCTTGGAACTAGCGGGAGGGGGTGAGCAGTTCTTC.

CDR3 bases: TGTGCCACCGCTAAGAGCGGCGATTTTAGCACAGATACGCAGTATTTT. Translation: CATAKSGDFSTDTQYF. The V and J genes are TRBV24-1 and TRBJ2-3; possibly TRBD2 for D (5 bases). CDR3 length: 16 residues. Trimming left V 9 bases short and J 0 bases short, with 18 bases between. Germline CDR1 and CDR2: KGHDR and SFDVKD.

In nucleotides, the CDR3 is TGTGCCAGCAGTGGCGCGGAGAGGATGAACACTGAAGCTTTCTTT. It translates to CASSGAERMNTEAFF. This chain connects TRBV2 to TRBJ1-1; no clear D gene. This CDR3 comprises 15 residues. Germline CDR1 SNHLY, CDR2 FYNNEI. Trimming shortened V by 4 bases and J by 0 bases, and 12 bases separated the two germline ends.